This TCR beta chain is from a study of radiotherapy plus CTLA-4 blockade in lung cancer. The germline V gene encodes CDR1 SGHAT and CDR2 FQNNGV. V was pared by 3 bases and J by 5 bases, with 13 bases between. The length of the CDR3 is 14 residues. Only in-frame clones appear in the TCRdb table, and some are missing; sequencing was by immunoSEQ multiplex PCR. This sample has about 70,000 clones, with around three quarters found just once. Ipilimumab CTLA-4 blockade and focal radiation were given to patients with chemo-refractory metastatic non-small-cell lung cancer. Findings and limits, study-wide: The best predictor of response was reported to be early blood T cell clone dynamics, with interferon-beta.

As concerns this clone: The antigen remains unidentified.

This chain connects TRBV11-2 to TRBJ1-1; D call uncertain. The material sequenced was peripheral blood, taken from a patient treated with radiotherapy plus ipilimumab. The TCR comes from a human donor with non-small cell lung cancer who had a complete response to radiotherapy plus ipilimumab. The CDR3 loop reads CASSFKGAGTEAFF. The CDR3 DNA reads as TGTGCCAGCAGCTTCAAGGGCGCAGGAACTGAAGCTTTCTTT.